Described below is a single T cell receptor beta chain sequence and its context. Its specificity is unknown. One end of the junction does not line up with germline, which may come from a read error. The data were obtained in a study of T cells after yellow fever vaccination. As for the study in general: SMART-Seq v4 Ultra Low Input served to prepare low-cell-number fractions.

TCRdb passed the 5' RACE reads through MiXCR, listing each CDR3 protein once. The table records 250,000 or so distinct CDR3 sequences, roughly 4% of them present only once. Germline lookup yields CDR1 SSHAT and CDR2 FNYEAQ (reference sequence). The CDR3 has 16 amino acids. Overall study findings and caveats: Post-booster reappearance was seen for most primary-vaccination clones (about 95% CD4, roughly 88% CD8).

Sample: PBMCs, taken 15 days after the yellow fever booster vaccination. The sequence was obtained from a young man who received the YFV17D yellow fever vaccine. J is TRBJ2-5 and V is TRBV7-7, with 8 bases matching TRBD2. The CDR3 DNA is TGTGCTAGCAGTCCTCGAGGCGGGGGGCACCAAGAGACCCAGTACTTC. Protein: CASSPRGGGHQETQYF.